Each of the 27 T cell receptor beta chains below was sequenced from the same sample in a study of response to subunit inactivated influenza vaccine. Each CDR3 protein gets one entry after TCRdb re-called the RT-PCR reads with MiXCR. The sample lists some 540,000 distinct CDR3 sequences, roughly a quarter seen once, with approximately 3% in the top ten. These data also featured in a second study, about T cells expressing NK-cell markers. That source notes: 5'RACE template switching with UMIs generated TCR beta cDNA.

Sequenced material: CD4+ T cells sorted from PBMCs, taken 12 days after vaccination. The receptors were sampled from a man in his fifties who received an inactivated influenza vaccine.

This sequence joins TRBV9 and TRBJ2-1; 11 bases map to TRBD2. CDR1 is SGDLS, CDR2 YYNGEE, per germline. V trimming: 3 bases; J trimming: 4 bases; junction bases outside the gene matches: 6. The CDR3 spans 16 residues. The CDR3 DNA reads as TGTGCCAGCAGCGCCTTTAGCGGGGGGGGATACAATGAGCAGTTCTTC. It is translated as CASSAFSGGGYNEQFF.

This clonotype was counted between two and nine times. CDR3 DNA sequence: TGTGCCAGCAGTTTTTGGGGCGGGCAGGGGGCGGATACGCAGTATTTT. Amino acids: CASSFWGGQGADTQYF. The J gene is TRBJ2-3, the V gene TRBV28, with TRBD1 matching over 8 bases. Germline CDR1 and CDR2: MDHEN and SYDVKM. There are 16 residues in the CDR3. V shed 3 bases and J 6 bases; nucleotides not matched to a gene: 11.

There are many counts of this clonotype. The chain couples TRBV7-2 to TRBJ2-2; D possibly uses TRBD1 or TRBD2 (6 bases each). V was shortened by 2 bases and J by 0 bases, with 10 bases between the two germline ends. CDR3 length: 16 amino acids. The germline gives CDR1 SGHTA, CDR2 FQGNSA. The CDR3 DNA reads as TGTGCCAGCAGCTTATACGGGGGCTCGAACACCGGGGAGCTGTTTTTT. Its protein product is CASSLYGGSNTGELFF.

This clonotype was seen a few times. This CDR3 is CAISEATYEQYF. The CDR3 bases are TGTGCCATCAGTGAGGCCACCTACGAGCAGTACTTC. V and J are TRBV10-3 and TRBJ2-7; D is unclear. The CDR3 consists of 12 residues. Trimming pared 2 bases from V and 2 bases from J, leaving 4 bases between. Germline loops: CDR1 ENHRY, CDR2 SYGVKD.

There are a few counts of this clonotype. The chain has TRBV12-3 or TRBV12-4 and TRBJ1-1; tentatively, D is TRBD1 (5 bases). The germline V and J ends were trimmed by 6 bases and 3 bases, with 14 bases remaining between them. CDR3 length: 14 amino acids. CDR3 loop: CASSLPGADTEAFF. The CDR3 nucleotides are TGTGCCAGCAGCCTGCCCGGGGCAGACACTGAAGCTTTCTTT.

The chain carries TRBV11-2 and TRBJ2-3; 14 nucleotides match TRBD2. This CDR3 has 21 amino acids. The germline V gene encodes CDR1 SGHAT and CDR2 FQNNGV. The ends lost 1 base at V and 1 base at J; junction bases unmatched: 13. Here the CDR3 reads CASSLGPNLRLAGGGTDTQYF. In nucleotides, the CDR3 is TGTGCCAGCAGCTTAGGCCCAAATCTTCGACTAGCGGGGGGGGGCACAGATACGCAGTATTTT.

This clonotype was counted between two and nine times. V and J are TRBV5-1 and TRBJ1-4; no clear D gene. The CDR3 has 14 residues. CDR1 is SGHRS, CDR2 YFSETQ, per germline. Trimming stripped 2 bases from V and 6 bases from J, with 11 bases between. The CDR3 loop is CASSFGFKDEKLFF. CDR3 DNA: TGCGCCAGCAGCTTCGGGTTCAAAGATGAAAAACTGTTTTTT. Using reference TRBV5-1 and TRBJ1-4 for the parts outside the CDR3, the full variable domain is KAGVTQTPRYLIKTRGQQVTLSCSPISGHRSVSWYQQTPGQGLQFLFEYFSETQRNKGNFPGRFSGRQFSNSRSEMNVSTLELGDSALYLCASSFGFKDEKLFFGSGTQLSVL.

The rearrangement uses TRBV4-3 and TRBJ2-2; no clear D. V was shortened by 3 bases and J by 6 bases, with 14 bases between the two germline ends. This CDR3 region has 15 residues. Germline CDR1 and CDR2: LGHNA and YSLEER. The DNA for the CDR3 is TGCGCCAGCAGCCAGCGCCCTGCGGTGGCCGGGGAGCTGTTTTTT. It yields the protein CASSQRPAVAGELFF.

The gene calls are TRBV20-1 and TRBJ1-6; D might be TRBD1 (6 bases). This CDR3 spans 16 amino acids. The V end was cut by 3 bases, the J end by 0 bases, with 12 bases between. Germline-derived CDR1 and CDR2 are DFQATT and SNEGSKA (reference sequence). The CDR3 spells CSASLGGVSYNSPLHF. The CDR3 DNA reads as TGCAGTGCTAGTCTGGGGGGCGTCTCCTATAATTCACCCCTCCACTTT.

This clonotype showed up just a few times. The chain uses TRBV12-3 or TRBV12-4 and TRBJ1-5, with 7 bases matching TRBD1. The V segment lost 5 bases and the J segment 2 bases; nucleotides outside the gene matches: 6. The CDR3 covers 15 residues. CDR3 sequence reads: CASSRQGWGNQPQHF. In nucleotides, the CDR3 is TGTGCCAGCAGTCGACAGGGATGGGGCAATCAGCCCCAGCATTTT.

This clonotype was picked up a small number of times. V usage is TRBV6-4 and J usage is TRBJ2-1, with D maybe TRBD1 (5 bases). CDR3 length equals 12 residues. Germline CDR1 and CDR2: MRHNA and SNTAGT. V lost 4 bases, J lost 7 bases, and 8 bases lay in between. CDR3 sequence reads: CASSGQGNEQFF. CDR3 sequence (DNA): TGTGCCAGCAGTGGTCAGGGTAATGAGCAGTTCTTC.

The CDR3, as DNA: TGCAGTGCTAGCCTCGACAGGGGAAACAAAAACATTCAGTACTTC. Translation gives CSASLDRGNKNIQYF. The chain employs TRBV20-1 and TRBJ2-4, with 8 nucleotides matching TRBD1. The CDR3 totals 15 residues. CDR1 and CDR2 (germline): DFQATT, SNEGSKA (reference sequence). V shed 3 bases and J 3 bases; nucleotides not matched to a gene: 7.

This clonotype was observed many times. V is TRBV7-2 and J is TRBJ2-1; D is perhaps TRBD2 (5 bases). The V end lost 1 base, the J end lost 0 bases, and 7 bases lay between the germline ends. CDR1 and CDR2 from the germline V gene are SGHTA and FQGNSA. The CDR3 covers 15 residues. CDR3 amino acids: CASSLERNSYNEQFF. The CDR3 nucleotides are TGTGCCAGCAGCTTAGAGCGGAACTCCTACAATGAGCAGTTCTTC.

This clonotype was counted ten times or more. The chain has TRBV6-5 and TRBJ2-3; D is ambiguous. Germline-derived CDR1 and CDR2 are MNHEY and SVGAGI. There are 14 residues in the CDR3. The V gene lost 2 bases and the J gene lost 0 bases, with 6 bases spanning the gap. The DNA for the CDR3 is TGTGCCAGCAGTTACGAGGCTAGCACAGATACGCAGTATTTT. Protein sequence: CASSYEASTDTQYF.

This clonotype showed up just a few times. The chain combines TRBV5-1 with TRBJ1-2; 10 nucleotides agree with TRBD1. Trimming took 3 bases from V and 1 from J; bases not matched to a gene: 3. The CDR3 length is 15 residues. The germline V gene encodes CDR1 SGHRS and CDR2 YFSETQ. The chain's CDR3 is CASSWDRGRNYGYTF. CDR3 coding DNA: TGCGCCAGCAGCTGGGACAGGGGCCGTAACTATGGCTACACCTTC.

This clonotype occurred many times. J is TRBJ1-2 and V is TRBV2; D unclear. From germline, CDR1 is SNHLY and CDR2 FYNNEI. Deletions cut 0 bases from V and 7 bases from J, with 9 bases between. The CDR3 loop spans 13 amino acids. The CDR3, as DNA: TGTGCCAGCAGTGAAGCGCTTCAATCTGGCTACACCTTC. The encoded protein is CASSEALQSGYTF.

A few counts support this clonotype. The J gene is TRBJ1-1, the V gene TRBV15, with D tentatively TRBD1 (5 bases). V was trimmed by 1 base and J by 3 bases, leaving 9 bases between them. Germline V gene sequence: CDR1 LNHNV, CDR2 YYDKDF (reference sequence). There are 14 residues in the CDR3. The CDR3 nucleotides are TGTGCCACCAGCAGAGCCCCGACAGACACTGAAGCTTTCTTT. Amino acid sequence: CATSRAPTDTEAFF.

The chain joins TRBV12-3 or TRBV12-4 to TRBJ2-1; the match to TRBD1 covers 9 bases. The CDR3 covers 16 residues. V trimming: 7 bases; J trimming: 5 bases; junction bases outside the gene matches: 12. The CDR3 coding sequence is TGTGCCAGCACTTTTCGTGGGACAGGGCTACACAATGAGCAGTTCTTC. It codes for CASTFRGTGLHNEQFF.

This clonotype came up many times. The chain couples TRBV12-3 or TRBV12-4 to TRBJ2-4; tentative D call: TRBD2 (6 bases). This CDR3 has 12 residues. V dropped 5 bases and J dropped 9 bases, with 11 bases sitting between them. CDR3 amino acids: CASSPGLSIQYF. CDR3 DNA sequence: TGTGCCAGCAGTCCGGGACTCAGCATTCAGTACTTC.

The genes are TRBV30 and TRBJ2-1; D uncertain. Germline V gives CDR1 GTSNPN, CDR2 SVGIG (reference sequence). The CDR3 is 13 amino acids. The germline V and J ends were trimmed by 1 base and 13 bases, with 17 bases remaining between them. The CDR3 is CAWSGKGVLNQFF. The CDR3 coding sequence is TGTGCCTGGAGTGGTAAAGGTGTTCTGAACCAGTTCTTC. Looking up the rest from reference TRBV30 and TRBJ2-1 gives the full variable domain: SQTIHQWPATLVQPVGSPLSLECTVEGTSNPNLYWYRQAAGRGLQLLFYSVGIGQISSEVPQNLSASRPQDRQFILSSKKLLLSDSGFYLCAWSGKGVLNQFFGPGTRLTVL.

This sequence joins TRBV6-1 and TRBJ1-5; D uncertain. Trimming took 1 base from V and 7 from J, leaving 11 bases between them. Germline V lookup: CDR1 MNHNS, CDR2 SASEGT. The CDR3 has 14 residues. This CDR3 is CASSEDFIPQPQHF. Written as DNA, the CDR3 is TGTGCCAGCAGTGAAGACTTTATTCCGCAGCCCCAGCATTTT.

This clonotype has more than one count but fewer than ten. The chain has TRBV12-3 or TRBV12-4 and TRBJ2-2; weak D call: TRBD2 (6 bases). V was cut by 1 base and J by 1 base, with 25 bases left in between. The CDR3 contains 21 residues. The CDR3 bases are TGTGCCAGCAGTTTAGGGGGCGCGAAGCTTCGACTAGTGGTGAACACCGGGGAGCTGTTTTTT. Protein: CASSLGGAKLRLVVNTGELFF.

The chain couples TRBV12-3 or TRBV12-4 to TRBJ2-1, with 10 bases fitting TRBD1. The V and J ends lost 4 bases and 16 bases, in that order; junction bases with no gene match: 7. CDR3 size: 12 residues. CDR3 amino acids: CASSSATGGRFF. The CDR3 nucleotides read TGTGCCAGCAGTTCTGCGACAGGGGGCCGTTTCTTC.

J is TRBJ2-5 and V is TRBV20-1; no definite D call. The V and J ends lost 0 bases and 6 bases respectively, with 14 bases between them. This CDR3 has 14 amino acids. The germline V gene has CDR1 DFQATT and CDR2 SNEGSKA (reference sequence). CDR3 DNA sequence: TGCAGTGCTAGAGATGGGCTGGACCGTCAGACCCAGTACTTC. It specifies CSARDGLDRQTQYF.

J is TRBJ2-7 and V is TRBV12-3 or TRBV12-4; D call uncertain. This CDR3 has 16 amino acids. V was clipped by 6 bases and J by 2 bases, with 20 bases between them. CDR3 DNA sequence: TGTGCCAGCAGCCCACCCATCGGCACCTCCCCCTACGAGCAGTACTTC. Translated, it gives CASSPPIGTSPYEQYF.

V and J are TRBV3-1 and TRBJ2-7, with D uncertain. This CDR3 region has 15 residues. Germline-derived CDR1 and CDR2 are LGHDT and YNNKEL (reference sequence). The V end lost 1 base, the J end lost 0 bases, and 10 bases lay between the germline ends. The CDR3 DNA sequence: TGTGCCAGCAGCCAAGCGTCCGAAAGCTCCTACGAGCAGTACTTC. Its protein product is CASSQASESSYEQYF.

The J gene is TRBJ2-7, the V gene TRBV5-1; D is perhaps TRBD2 (5 bases). Germline values: CDR1 SGHRS, CDR2 YFSETQ. CDR3 length: 11 amino acids. Trimming removed 3 bases at V and 8 bases at J, with 9 bases between. As DNA, the CDR3 is TGCGCCAGCAGCTCCGGGATGAAGCAGTACTTC. Its translation is CASSSGMKQYF.